These T cell receptor beta chains were read from a single sample in a study of shared clonotypes between healthy human individuals. Clones were read by immunoSEQ multiplex PCR, and TCRdb kept only the in-frame ones, dropping some. The sample comprises around 990,000 clones, about 72% of which are singletons, and 0.89% rests with the top ten. Sequenced: memory CD4+ T cells from PBMCs. The receptors were gathered from a man aged 18 to 30 in good health. Some clones in this sample may be carry-over from other donors' samples. Both conserved end residues are part of each CDR3. Fields, in order: clone size, V gene, J gene, D gene, CDR3 protein, CDR3 DNA. D genes are given only for firm matches. Some rows have no size entry. The others give once, few or many, or a class for an expanded clone.

.	TRBV28	TRBJ2-7	.	CASSTTGRTYEQYF	TGTGCCAGCAGTACAACCGGGAGAACCTACGAGCAGTACTTC
few	TRBV2	TRBJ2-7	TRBD2	CASRGRAGGTSYAEQYF	TGTGCCAGCAGAGGGAGGGCAGGGGGGACTAGCTACGCCGAGCAGTACTTC
.	TRBV6-5	TRBJ2-7	TRBD2	CASSSLEREGREQYF	TGTGCCAGCAGTTCCCTTGAGCGGGAGGGCCGCGAGCAGTACTTC
many	TRBV20-1	TRBJ2-5	.	CSATLETQYF	TGCAGTGCTACATTGGAGACCCAGTACTTC
few	TRBV2	TRBJ1-5	.	CASSDNGNQPQHF	TGTGCCAGCAGTGATAATGGCAATCAGCCCCAGCATTTT
.	TRBV9	TRBJ2-5	TRBD2	CASSVALAGGTQYF	TGTGCCAGCAGCGTAGCCCTAGCGGGAGGAACCCAGTACTTC
.	TRBV7-8	TRBJ2-7	.	CASSPPDSYEQYF	TGTGCCAGCAGTCCTCCCGACTCCTACGAGCAGTACTTC
.	TRBV7-2	TRBJ2-1	TRBD2	CASSFTSDGYNEQFF	TGTGCCAGCAGCTTTACTAGCGATGGTTACAATGAGCAGTTCTTC
.	TRBV7-9	TRBJ2-1	.	CASSPALSNFGNEQFF	TGTGCCAGCAGCCCAGCTTTGAGCAACTTTGGAAATGAGCAGTTCTTC
.	TRBV5-4	TRBJ2-7	TRBD2	CASSSPEASGSNEQYF	TGTGCCAGCAGCTCTCCTGAGGCTAGCGGGAGCAACGAGCAGTACTTC
.	TRBV5-1	TRBJ2-7	.	CASSLVAELSYEQYF	TGCGCCAGCAGCTTGGTTGCGGAGCTAAGCTACGAGCAGTACTTC
.	TRBV7-2	TRBJ2-7	.	CASSQQAIDRNEQYF	TGTGCCAGCAGCCAACAGGCTATAGACAGGAACGAGCAGTACTTC
.	TRBV7-9	TRBJ1-1	.	CASSPRRGRGNTEAFF	TGTGCCAGCAGCCCCCGTCGGGGGCGGGGAAACACTGAAGCTTTCTTT
.	TRBV30	TRBJ2-1	.	CAWNPGSYNEQFF	TGTGCCTGGAACCCTGGCTCCTACAATGAGCAGTTCTTC
.	TRBV29-1	TRBJ2-1	TRBD1	CSVERGQGRNEQFF	TGCAGCGTTGAAAGAGGACAGGGAAGGAATGAGCAGTTCTTC
.	TRBV20-1	TRBJ2-7	.	CSASRSGALF	TGCAGTGCTAGCCGTTCGGGGGCCCTATTC
.	TRBV7-2	TRBJ2-1	.	CASSQSAWGEQFF	TGTGCCAGCAGCCAATCCGCGTGGGGTGAGCAGTTCTTC
.	TRBV6-5	TRBJ1-1	TRBD1	CASLPGTGWWTEAFF	TGTGCCAGCCTTCCCGGGACAGGATGGTGGACTGAAGCTTTCTTT
.	TRBV2	TRBJ1-2	TRBD1	CASSDQGVGGDGYTF	TGTGCCAGCAGTGACCAGGGGGTGGGCGGGGATGGCTACACCTTC
.	TRBV23-1	TRBJ1-5	.	CASSLMVGEYQPQHF	TGCGCCAGCAGTCTCATGGTAGGGGAGTACCAGCCCCAGCATTTT
.	TRBV6-1	TRBJ1-5	.	CASSEEWHGNQPQHF	TGTGCCAGCAGTGAAGAGTGGCATGGGAATCAGCCCCAGCATTTT
many	TRBV28	TRBJ1-1	.	CATIVGGHNTEAFF	TGTGCCACCATTGTTGGGGGACATAACACTGAAGCTTTCTTT
.	TRBV15	TRBJ2-6	.	CATSSWDKTNVLTF	TGTGCCACCAGCAGCTGGGACAAAACCAACGTCCTGACTTTC
once	TRBV10-1	TRBJ2-5	.	CASSDQETQYF	TGCGCCAGCAGTGACCAAGAGACCCAGTACTTC
.	TRBV19	TRBJ1-1	.	CASSMYQGHIEAFF	TGTGCCAGTAGTATGTACCAGGGGCATATTGAAGCTTTCTTT
once	TRBV18	TRBJ2-1	.	CASSPYTGMDEQFF	TGTGCCAGCTCACCGTACACAGGGATGGATGAGCAGTTCTTC
.	TRBV7-9	TRBJ1-4	TRBD1	CATGWAGQPNEKLFF	TGTGCCACCGGGTGGGCGGGACAGCCTAATGAAAAACTGTTTTTT
.	TRBV29-1	TRBJ2-7	TRBD1	CSAHQGANEQYF	TGCAGCGCTCATCAGGGGGCCAACGAGCAGTACTTC
few	TRBV2	TRBJ1-2	TRBD1	CASSEDRADYGYTF	TGTGCCAGCAGTGAGGACAGGGCGGACTATGGCTACACCTTC
once	TRBV14	TRBJ2-5	.	CASSQTLTQETQYF	TGTGCCAGCAGCCAAACGCTTACACAAGAGACCCAGTACTTC
.	TRBV9	TRBJ2-7	TRBD1	CASSARDRSYEQYF	TGTGCCAGCAGCGCTAGGGACAGATCCTACGAGCAGTACTTC
.	TRBV27	TRBJ1-3	.	CASSLRGSSGNTIYF	TGTGCCAGCAGTTTAAGGGGGAGCTCTGGAAACACCATATATTTT
once	TRBV5-1	TRBJ2-3	.	CASSLVVGDTQYF	TGCGCCAGCAGCTTGGTCGTCGGAGATACGCAGTATTTT
few	TRBV30	TRBJ2-3	TRBD1	CAWRAGTGLTDTQYF	TGTGCCTGGAGAGCCGGGACAGGGCTAACAGATACGCAGTATTTT
.	TRBV5-8	TRBJ2-2	.	CASSLGEGPGTGELFF	TGTGCCAGCAGCTTGGGCGAGGGGCCGGGCACCGGGGAGCTGTTTTTT
.	TRBV30	TRBJ1-1	.	CAWSRGQDTEAFF	TGTGCCTGGAGTCGGGGACAAGACACTGAAGCTTTCTTT
.	TRBV2	TRBJ2-5	.	CASPGRNQETQYF	TGTGCCAGCCCCGGACGAAACCAAGAGACCCAGTACTTC
.	TRBV9	TRBJ2-1	.	CASSAQRAARYNEQFF	TGTGCCAGCAGCGCCCAGCGCGCGGCCCGCTACAATGAGCAGTTCTTC
.	TRBV7-3	TRBJ2-1	.	CASSLASQGTRNEQFF	TGTGCCAGCAGCTTAGCGTCCCAGGGAACGAGGAATGAGCAGTTCTTC
.	TRBV4-3	TRBJ2-7	TRBD2	CASSPLGGTVDEQYF	TGCGCCAGCAGCCCCCTGGGGGGGACCGTCGACGAGCAGTACTTC
few	TRBV10-3	TRBJ2-2	.	CAISESGTTNTGELFF	TGTGCCATCAGTGAGTCGGGGACCACGAACACCGGGGAGCTGTTTTTT
.	TRBV5-1	TRBJ1-2	.	CASSLVPANYGYTF	TGCGCCAGCAGCTTGGTTCCGGCTAACTATGGCTACACCTTC
few	TRBV28	TRBJ2-3	TRBD2	CASSLRTSGLSTDTQYF	TGTGCCAGCAGTTTGCGCACTAGCGGGCTGAGCACAGATACGCAGTATTTT
.	TRBV6-6	TRBJ2-7	.	CASIGGEEQYF	TGTGCCAGCATTGGGGGCGAAGAGCAGTACTTC
.	TRBV14	TRBJ1-4	.	CASSQVDNEKLFF	TGTGCCAGCAGCCAAGTCGATAATGAAAAACTGTTTTTT
.	TRBV11-3	TRBJ2-1	TRBD2	CASSRTSGNSYNEQFF	TGTGCCAGCAGCCGGACTAGCGGGAACTCATACAATGAGCAGTTCTTC